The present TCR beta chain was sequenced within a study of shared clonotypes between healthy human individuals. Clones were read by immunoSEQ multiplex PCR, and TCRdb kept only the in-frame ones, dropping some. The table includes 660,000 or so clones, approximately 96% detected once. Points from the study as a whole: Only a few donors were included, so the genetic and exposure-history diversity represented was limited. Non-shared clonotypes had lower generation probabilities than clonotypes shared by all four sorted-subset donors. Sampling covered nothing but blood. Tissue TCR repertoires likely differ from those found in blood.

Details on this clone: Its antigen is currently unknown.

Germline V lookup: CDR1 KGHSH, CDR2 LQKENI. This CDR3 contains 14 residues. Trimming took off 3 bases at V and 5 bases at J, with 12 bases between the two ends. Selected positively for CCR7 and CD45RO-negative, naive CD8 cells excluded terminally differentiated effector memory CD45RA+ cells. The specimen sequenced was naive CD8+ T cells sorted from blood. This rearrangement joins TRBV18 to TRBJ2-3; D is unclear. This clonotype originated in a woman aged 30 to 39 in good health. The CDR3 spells CASSPGVREDTQYF. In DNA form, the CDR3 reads TGTGCCAGCTCACCGGGCGTGCGAGAAGATACGCAGTATTTT.